The 5 T cell receptor beta chains below all came from one sample that was sequenced in a study of T cell repertoires in cytomegalovirus infection. Via MiXCR, TCRdb re-called the reads, giving one row per CDR3 protein. Altogether approximately 250,000 distinct CDR3 sequences are present, 5% to 8.5% being singletons, with the ten largest covering 5.5% to 6.5%. Sequenced: PBMCs. The receptors were gathered from a human donor in good health (CMV status not recorded). Some clones in this sample may be carry-over from other donors' samples.

The chain links TRBV5-6 to TRBJ1-1; D call uncertain. The CDR3 runs 15 residues. Trimming took 0 bases from V and 0 from J, leaving 9 bases between them. CDR1 is SGHDT and CDR2 is YYEEEE in the germline V gene. CDR3 bases: TGTGCCAGCAGCTTGGGGGGAAGGGTGAACACTGAAGCTTTCTTT. It specifies CASSLGGRVNTEAFF.

The table lists this clonotype with many counts. The CDR3 region is CASSPGGRYSEKLFF. Written as DNA, the CDR3 is TGTGCCAGCAGCCCCGGGGGAAGGTATAGTGAAAAACTGTTTTTT. The V call is TRBV7-2, the J call TRBJ1-4; possible D gene TRBD1, 5 bases. Per the germline V gene, CDR1 is SGHTA and CDR2 is FQGNSA. CDR3 length: 15 residues. Trimming took off 5 bases at V and 7 bases at J, with 17 bases between the two ends.

The sample holds many counts of this clonotype. This sequence joins TRBV5-1 and TRBJ2-4, with D uncertain. Germline CDR1 and CDR2: SGHRS and YFSETQ. The CDR3 is made up of 15 amino acids. Between the trimmed V and J ends, which lost 0 bases and 0 bases, there was a span of 7 bases. CDR3 residues: CASSLADGAKNIQYF. For the CDR3, the DNA is TGCGCCAGCAGCTTGGCCGACGGAGCCAAAAACATTCAGTACTTC. Based on the CDR3 plus reference TRBV5-1 and TRBJ2-4, the full variable domain is KAGVTQTPRYLIKTRGQQVTLSCSPISGHRSVSWYQQTPGQGLQFLFEYFSETQRNKGNFPGRFSGRQFSNSRSEMNVSTLELGDSALYLCASSLADGAKNIQYFGAGTRLSVL.

CDR3 region: CASSLLQDYEQYF. The CDR3 DNA follows: TGTGCCAGCAGCTTACTCCAGGACTACGAGCAGTACTTC. The chain is built from TRBV13 and TRBJ2-7, with D hard to call. The CDR3 contains 13 residues. The V gene's germline CDR1 is PRHDT and CDR2 FYEKMQ (reference sequence). Deletions cut 2 bases from V and 3 bases from J, with 8 bases between.

This clonotype was counted at least ten times. The rearrangement uses TRBV4-1 and TRBJ1-1, with D maybe TRBD1 (6 bases). The CDR3 length is 15 residues. The germline CDR1 and CDR2 sequences are MGHRA and YSYEKL. The ends were cut back, 0 bases at V and 4 bases at J, with 12 bases in the middle. CDR3: CASSQDAGAGTEAFF. The DNA of the CDR3 is TGCGCCAGCAGCCAAGATGCGGGGGCGGGCACTGAAGCTTTCTTT.